The clone carrying this T cell receptor beta chain is a singleton in its sample. Its antigen is still unknown. The source of the sample is a study of shared clonotypes between healthy human individuals. Unmatched junction bases numbered 9, after V lost 3 bases and J lost 8 bases. Germline V gives CDR1 KGHSH, CDR2 LQKENI. The CDR3 extends over 15 amino acids. Produced via immunoSEQ multiplex PCR; TCRdb's table is partial and in-frame only. This sample carries about 1 million clones, about 70% of them seen once, and the ten largest clones take about 1.5%. Study-wide points: Memory subsets generally showed lower estimated richness than naive subsets.

The source is a man aged 18 to 29 in good health. V is TRBV18 and J is TRBJ2-1; 8 bases map to TRBD2. The sequenced sample was memory CD4+ T cells sorted from blood. Regarding subset: CD45RA-negative fraction. CDR3 in DNA: TGTGCCAGCTCACCGATCGGGGGGGCCGGCGATGAGCAGTTCTTC. The encoded protein is CASSPIGGAGDEQFF.